Listed below are T cell receptor beta chains from one sample, sequenced in a study of cytomegalovirus exposure and HLA in healthy donors. The data were produced by immunoSEQ multiplex PCR, yet TCRdb's version contains in-frame clones alone and is incomplete. The sample lists around 110,000 clones, roughly three quarters seen once, with over 1.5% in the top ten. The sample was PBMCs. The receptor source for this set is a woman aged 18 to 35 in good health and CMV-seronegative. Each CDR3 is given with its conserved first and last residue. The D gene is left open where the match is weak. Some rows have no size entry. The others give once, few or many, or a class for an expanded clone.

DNA: TGCGCCAGCAGCGTCGGGACAGGGGTCTACGAGCAGTACTTC
CDR3: CASSVGTGVYEQYF
D: TRBD1
size: -
V: TRBV5-1
J: TRBJ2-7

DNA: TGTGCCAGCAGCTCCGGGACAGGGACTGCTGGAAACACCATATATTTT
CDR3: CASSSGTGTAGNTIYF
D: TRBD1
size: -
V: TRBV7-8
J: TRBJ1-3

DNA: TGCGCCAGCAGCCATTTCACCGGGGGGCCCTTTGGCGGGGAGCTGTTTTTT
CDR3: CASSHFTGGPFGGELFF
D: -
size: -
V: TRBV4-1
J: TRBJ2-2

DNA: TGCGCCAGCAGCTTGGGACAGGGCGCCTACGAGCAGTACTTC
CDR3: CASSLGQGAYEQYF
D: TRBD1
size: few
V: TRBV5-1
J: TRBJ2-7

DNA: TGTGCCTGGAGTGTACGTAGGGACAGGCGGAATGGCTACACCTTC
CDR3: CAWSVRRDRRNGYTF
D: TRBD1
size: -
V: TRBV30
J: TRBJ1-2

DNA: TGTGCCAGTAGTATAGCTTCCGGGAGTAATGGCTACACCTTC
CDR3: CASSIASGSNGYTF
D: -
size: few
V: TRBV19
J: TRBJ1-2

DNA: TGTGCCATCAGTGAGGGGTTGGGCGGGGGGAGGTACGAGCAGTACTTC
CDR3: CAISEGLGGGRYEQYF
D: TRBD2
size: -
V: TRBV10-3
J: TRBJ2-7

DNA: TGCAGTGGCGGTAGTAGCAATGAGCAGTTCTTC
CDR3: CSGGSSNEQFF
D: -
size: -
V: TRBV20-1
J: TRBJ2-1

DNA: TGTGCCAGCACACAGACAGGGGGTATAGGAGAGACCCAGTACTTC
CDR3: CASTQTGGIGETQYF
D: TRBD1
size: -
V: TRBV9
J: TRBJ2-5

DNA: TGTGCCAGCAGTTTCGGGGGGCCGACCTACAATGAGCAGTTCTTC
CDR3: CASSFGGPTYNEQFF
D: -
size: -
V: TRBV28
J: TRBJ2-1

DNA: TGTGCCAGCAGGGGCCTCGGGGGGCACACAGATACGCAGTATTTT
CDR3: CASRGLGGHTDTQYF
D: -
size: once
V: TRBV5-6
J: TRBJ2-3

DNA: TGTGCCAGCAGCGCCGGGACAGGGGACTCCTACGAGCAGTACTTC
CDR3: CASSAGTGDSYEQYF
D: TRBD1
size: -
V: TRBV7-6
J: TRBJ2-7

DNA: TGTGCCAGTGTGGGGGGTACTGAAGCTTTCTTT
CDR3: CASVGGTEAFF
D: -
size: -
V: TRBV21-1
J: TRBJ1-1

DNA: TGTGCCAGCAGCGACGGGTCCGGGACAGGGAGGATTTCACCCCTCCACTTT
CDR3: CASSDGSGTGRISPLHF
D: TRBD1
size: -
V: TRBV9
J: TRBJ1-6

DNA: TGCGCCAGCAGCGCGCAGGGGGCGCGGGACGAGCAGTACTTC
CDR3: CASSAQGARDEQYF
D: TRBD1
size: once
V: TRBV5-1
J: TRBJ2-7

DNA: TGTGCCAGTAGCTCCTATAACTCGGGAATGAACACTGAAGCTTTCTTT
CDR3: CASSSYNSGMNTEAFF
D: -
size: -
V: TRBV19
J: TRBJ1-1

DNA: TGTGCCAGCGGCGGAGGGGAACTACTAGCCAAAAACATTCAGTACTTC
CDR3: CASGGGELLAKNIQYF
D: -
size: -
V: TRBV28
J: TRBJ2-4

DNA: TGTGCCAGCAGTTTACTCACACCGGGACTTAGGCAGTACTTC
CDR3: CASSLLTPGLRQYF
D: -
size: few
V: TRBV28
J: TRBJ2-7

DNA: TGTGCCTGGAGCCGGGACAGCCGAAACACTGAAGCTTTCTTT
CDR3: CAWSRDSRNTEAFF
D: TRBD1
size: -
V: TRBV30
J: TRBJ1-1

DNA: TGCGCCAGCGGAGAGGGGGTTGGCTATGGCTACACCTTC
CDR3: CASGEGVGYGYTF
D: -
size: -
V: TRBV10-2
J: TRBJ1-2

DNA: TGCGCCAGCAGCCCGTCCGGGACAGGGGTGGGCACCGGGGAGCTGTTTTTT
CDR3: CASSPSGTGVGTGELFF
D: TRBD1
size: -
V: TRBV4-1
J: TRBJ2-2

DNA: TGTGCCAGCAGGCGACAGGGTGAGCAGTTCTTC
CDR3: CASRRQGEQFF
D: TRBD1
size: many
V: TRBV6-5
J: TRBJ2-1

DNA: TGTGCCTCCCCACGGGGAGTTTCGTACTATGGCTACACCTTC
CDR3: CASPRGVSYYGYTF
D: -
size: -
V: TRBV30
J: TRBJ1-2

DNA: TGCAGCGTTGAAAGGACTCCTCGAAGCTCCTACAATGAGCAGTTCTTC
CDR3: CSVERTPRSSYNEQFF
D: -
size: -
V: TRBV29-1
J: TRBJ2-1

DNA: TGTGCCAGCAATCCGACTACAAGCATCACTGAAGCTTTCTTT
CDR3: CASNPTTSITEAFF
D: -
size: -
V: TRBV28
J: TRBJ1-1

DNA: TGTGCCAGCAGGGGTAGCGGGGGGGCACACAATGAGCAGTTCTTC
CDR3: CASRGSGGAHNEQFF
D: TRBD2
size: -
V: TRBV2
J: TRBJ2-1

DNA: TGTGCCATCAGTTCGGACAGGGATTCACCCCTCCACTTT
CDR3: CAISSDRDSPLHF
D: TRBD1
size: -
V: TRBV10-3
J: TRBJ1-6

DNA: TGCAGCGTTGAACAGGGGTGGGTCACTGAAGCTTTCTTT
CDR3: CSVEQGWVTEAFF
D: -
size: once
V: TRBV29-1
J: TRBJ1-1

DNA: TGTGCCAGCACTCCCAATTGGGCCGGATATGGCTACACCTTC
CDR3: CASTPNWAGYGYTF
D: -
size: -
V: TRBV7-2
J: TRBJ1-2

DNA: TGTGCCTCCGGGAGGGTGATGGTCGGAAGGACTGAAGCTTTCTTT
CDR3: CASGRVMVGRTEAFF
D: -
size: -
V: TRBV10-3
J: TRBJ1-1

DNA: TGTGCCAGCAGTCTGGGACAGTTGTATGGCTACACCTTC
CDR3: CASSLGQLYGYTF
D: TRBD1
size: few
V: TRBV27
J: TRBJ1-2

DNA: TGTGCCAGCGGGAGGAACACTGAAGCTTTCTTT
CDR3: CASGRNTEAFF
D: -
size: once
V: TRBV6-5
J: TRBJ1-1

DNA: TGTGCCAGCAGTGCTATGACAGGACCTAATGAAAAACTGTTTTTT
CDR3: CASSAMTGPNEKLFF
D: -
size: -
V: TRBV2
J: TRBJ1-4

DNA: TGCAGCATGGGACTGAAGAGTTCAGATACGCAGTATTTT
CDR3: CSMGLKSSDTQYF
D: -
size: -
V: TRBV29-1
J: TRBJ2-3

DNA: TGTGCCAGCAGTCCTTCCGTGAACACTGAAGCTTTCTTT
CDR3: CASSPSVNTEAFF
D: -
size: -
V: TRBV7-9
J: TRBJ1-1

DNA: TGTGCCAGCCACAGGGGGATCAGCGGGCAGCCCCAGCATTTT
CDR3: CASHRGISGQPQHF
D: TRBD1
size: -
V: TRBV6-1
J: TRBJ1-5

DNA: TGTGCCAGCAGAAACACCCTCGGAGTTATTTCACCCCTCCACTTT
CDR3: CASRNTLGVISPLHF
D: -
size: -
V: TRBV7-6
J: TRBJ1-6

DNA: TGCGCCAGCAGCTTGGTTCCGGTTGCAACTAATGAAAAACTGTTTTTT
CDR3: CASSLVPVATNEKLFF
D: -
size: -
V: TRBV5-1
J: TRBJ1-4

DNA: TGTGCCAGCAGCTTAGACGCGGAGAGTCCCACTGAAGCTTTCTTT
CDR3: CASSLDAESPTEAFF
D: -
size: -
V: TRBV13
J: TRBJ1-1

DNA: TGTGCCAGCAGCTTGTGGGACAGGGCCACTGAAGCTTTCTTT
CDR3: CASSLWDRATEAFF
D: TRBD1
size: few
V: TRBV5-6
J: TRBJ1-1

DNA: TGTGCCACCAGCATCGGAGGGAATTCACCCCTCCACTTT
CDR3: CATSIGGNSPLHF
D: -
size: few
V: TRBV15
J: TRBJ1-6

DNA: TGTGCCAGCAGCTTAGAGGGAGGGACCAATCAGCCCCAGCATTTT
CDR3: CASSLEGGTNQPQHF
D: -
size: -
V: TRBV7-2
J: TRBJ1-5

DNA: TGTGCCAGCAGTAAACAGGTGGCCTACGAGCAGTACTTC
CDR3: CASSKQVAYEQYF
D: -
size: few
V: TRBV6-5
J: TRBJ2-7

DNA: TGTGCCAGCAGCTTCTCACCAGGACTGTCGGGCTACACCTTC
CDR3: CASSFSPGLSGYTF
D: -
size: few
V: TRBV5-6
J: TRBJ1-2

DNA: TGTGCCAGCACTGGGACAGGGGGGTATAGCAATCAGCCCCAGCATTTT
CDR3: CASTGTGGYSNQPQHF
D: TRBD1
size: -
V: TRBV28
J: TRBJ1-5

DNA: TGTGCCAGCACCCCTCAAGTCGTCGGGGGGGCCTCCGGGGAGCTGTTTTTT
CDR3: CASTPQVVGGASGELFF
D: TRBD2
size: -
V: TRBV7-9
J: TRBJ2-2

DNA: TGTGCCAGCAGCTTATCTAGAAGCGGGGGGGAGGTCAATGAGCAGTTCTTC
CDR3: CASSLSRSGGEVNEQFF
D: TRBD2
size: -
V: TRBV7-8
J: TRBJ2-1

DNA: TGTGCCAGCAGCCGAAATCCCCTAGCGGGGGGCGACAATGAGCAGTTCTTC
CDR3: CASSRNPLAGGDNEQFF
D: TRBD2
size: few
V: TRBV4-2
J: TRBJ2-1

DNA: TGCGCCAGCAGTAGCGGGGGGGCCTACAATGAGCAGTTCTTC
CDR3: CASSSGGAYNEQFF
D: TRBD2
size: -
V: TRBV10-2
J: TRBJ2-1

DNA: TGTGCCAGCTCACCGGGAGGGATCAATCAGCCCCAGCATTTT
CDR3: CASSPGGINQPQHF
D: -
size: -
V: TRBV18
J: TRBJ1-5

DNA: TGCGCCAGCGGTCAGTTTGAAGCTTTCTTT
CDR3: CASGQFEAFF
D: -
size: -
V: TRBV5-1
J: TRBJ1-1

DNA: TGCGCCAGCAGCCAAGGGCAGACTGGAAACACCATATATTTT
CDR3: CASSQGQTGNTIYF
D: -
size: once
V: TRBV4-1
J: TRBJ1-3

DNA: TGTGCCAGCAGCGAAGGCAGTGGGGGCATTGAAGCTTTCTTT
CDR3: CASSEGSGGIEAFF
D: -
size: -
V: TRBV11-2
J: TRBJ1-1

DNA: TGTGCCAGCAGTGAGGAGATATCGAATCAGCCCCAGCATTTT
CDR3: CASSEEISNQPQHF
D: -
size: -
V: TRBV6-1
J: TRBJ1-5

DNA: TGTGCCCGCACCTTAAGGACTATCCAAGAGACCCAGTACTTC
CDR3: CARTLRTIQETQYF
D: -
size: -
V: TRBV6-1
J: TRBJ2-5